Listed below are T cell receptor beta chains from one sample, sequenced in a study of blood T cell repertoires in COVID-19. Generated by immunoSEQ multiplex PCR, the TCRdb table keeps only in-frame clones and is missing some. The sample contains about 220,000 clones, just under 85% of which appear only once. The sample was PBMCs or T cells enriched from blood (not recorded which). The receptors derive from a woman in her forties with acute COVID-19. CDR3s include the opening cysteine and the closing phenylalanine or tryptophan. A D gene is named only where the DNA matches it firmly. Not all rows give a size; the values are once, few, many and, for expanded clones, a class.

D gene: -; J gene: TRBJ2-1; V gene: TRBV5-1; CDR3 length: 17; clone size: -; CDR3 protein: CASSLTVQQSSYNEQFF; CDR3 DNA: TGCGCCAGCAGCTTGACGGTACAGCAGAGCTCCTACAATGAGCAGTTCTTC
D gene: -; J gene: TRBJ1-1; V gene: TRBV15; CDR3 length: 14; clone size: once; CDR3 protein: CATSRVRQNTEAFF; CDR3 DNA: TGTGCCACCAGCAGAGTTAGACAGAACACTGAAGCTTTCTTT
D gene: TRBD1; J gene: TRBJ1-2; V gene: TRBV28; CDR3 length: 14; clone size: once; CDR3 protein: CASSSGTGANGYTF; CDR3 DNA: TGTGCCAGCAGTTCCGGGACAGGGGCTAATGGCTACACCTTC
D gene: -; J gene: TRBJ2-5; V gene: TRBV7-2; CDR3 length: 15; clone size: -; CDR3 protein: CASSSSMGLAETQYF; CDR3 DNA: TGTGCCAGCAGCTCCTCTATGGGGCTAGCGGAGACCCAGTACTTC
D gene: TRBD2; J gene: TRBJ2-3; V gene: TRBV24-1; CDR3 length: 16; clone size: few; CDR3 protein: CATSDPRLAGSDTQYF; CDR3 DNA: TGTGCCACCAGTGATCCCCGACTAGCGGGATCGGATACGCAGTATTTT
D gene: TRBD1; J gene: TRBJ1-2; V gene: TRBV9; CDR3 length: 16; clone size: -; CDR3 protein: CASSAQIRQGDYGYTF; CDR3 DNA: TGTGCCAGCAGCGCACAAATCAGACAGGGGGACTATGGCTACACCTTC
D gene: -; J gene: TRBJ2-7; V gene: TRBV7-8; CDR3 length: 14; clone size: -; CDR3 protein: CASRVGGARYEQYF; CDR3 DNA: TGTGCCAGCAGGGTTGGGGGGGCGCGGTACGAGCAGTACTTC
D gene: TRBD1; J gene: TRBJ1-4; V gene: TRBV6-6; CDR3 length: 15; clone size: -; CDR3 protein: CASSRSGTGGEKLFF; CDR3 DNA: TGTGCCAGCAGTCGCTCCGGGACAGGGGGGGAAAAACTGTTTTTT
D gene: TRBD1; J gene: TRBJ1-2; V gene: TRBV7-2; CDR3 length: 13; clone size: -; CDR3 protein: CASTPGGRYGYTF; CDR3 DNA: TGTGCCAGCACTCCAGGGGGCCGGTATGGCTACACCTTC
D gene: -; J gene: TRBJ2-7; V gene: TRBV12-3/TRBV12-4; CDR3 length: 13; clone size: -; CDR3 protein: CASSFGGAYEQYF; CDR3 DNA: TGTGCCAGCAGTTTTGGCGGAGCCTACGAGCAGTACTTC
D gene: -; J gene: TRBJ1-3; V gene: TRBV28; CDR3 length: 15; clone size: -; CDR3 protein: CASSSPHSSGNTIYF; CDR3 DNA: TGTGCCAGCAGTTCGCCCCACAGCTCTGGAAACACCATATATTTT
D gene: TRBD1; J gene: TRBJ1-2; V gene: TRBV15; CDR3 length: 17; clone size: -; CDR3 protein: CATSRDLSLQGAGGYTF; CDR3 DNA: TGTGCCACCAGCAGAGATCTAAGCCTGCAGGGGGCGGGGGGCTACACCTTC
D gene: -; J gene: TRBJ1-6; V gene: TRBV6-1; CDR3 length: 15; clone size: -; CDR3 protein: CASSEEAQYNSPLHF; CDR3 DNA: TGTGCCAGCAGTGAAGAAGCACAGTATAATTCACCCCTCCACTTT
D gene: -; J gene: TRBJ1-6; V gene: TRBV21-1; CDR3 length: 15; clone size: -; CDR3 protein: CASSYGEDENSPLHF; CDR3 DNA: TGTGCCAGCAGCTATGGGGAGGATGAGAATTCACCCCTCCACTTT
D gene: -; J gene: TRBJ1-1; V gene: TRBV3-1/TRBV3-2; CDR3 length: 14; clone size: -; CDR3 protein: CASSQQSGSTEAFF; CDR3 DNA: TGTGCCAGCAGCCAACAAAGTGGGAGCACTGAAGCTTTCTTT
D gene: TRBD2; J gene: TRBJ2-3; V gene: TRBV25-1; CDR3 length: 16; clone size: -; CDR3 protein: CASRPPEAGGTDTQYF; CDR3 DNA: TGTGCCAGCAGACCCCCCGAGGCGGGAGGCACAGATACGCAGTATTTT